This passage covers 7 T cell receptor beta chains from one sample sequenced in a study of blood T cell repertoires in COVID-19 (TCRdb year 2020). Library prep was done by the immunoSEQ multiplex PCR assay. The table comes from immuneACCESS by way of TCRdb, which keeps in-frame sequences with V and J called. Part of the clones is missing from these tables; in studies checked, under half for an unresolved V gene and the rest for unknown reasons. The sample data list approximately 190,000 clones, and roughly 84% of these were observed just once. Around 5.9% of the sample goes to the ten largest clones. The sequencing sample was made of peripheral blood. These receptors all come from a middle-aged woman who had recovered from COVID-19.

The V call is TRBV18, the J call TRBJ1-4, with 10 bases fitting TRBD1. The CDR3 spans 14 residues. The V and J ends lost 4 bases and 6 bases, in that order; junction bases with no gene match: 2. In germline, CDR1 is KGHSH, CDR2 LQKENI. The CDR3 loop reads CASSRQGADEKLFF. The CDR3 region has the DNA TGTGCCAGCTCACGACAGGGGGCTGATGAAAAACTGTTTTTT. The full variable domain, rest sourced from reference TRBV18 and TRBJ1-4, is NAGVMQNPRHLVRRRGQEARLRCSPMKGHSHVYWYRQLPEEGLKFMVYLQKENIIDESGMPKERFSAEFPKEGPSILRIQQVVRGDSAAYFCASSRQGADEKLFFGSGTQLSVL.

The V and J genes are TRBV2 and TRBJ2-4, with a tentative D call TRBD2 (6 bases). CDR1 is SNHLY and CDR2 is FYNNEI in the germline V gene. The CDR3 has 15 residues. Trimming removed 1 base from V and 8 bases from J, with 15 bases in between. CDR3 DNA sequence: TGTGCCAGCAGTGAAGAAAAGTATTGGGGGGACATTCAGTACTTC. It encodes CASSEEKYWGDIQYF.

This clone has just one count. The V call is TRBV28, the J call TRBJ2-6; 8 bases are a match to TRBD1. V gave up 10 bases and J gave up 2 bases; unmatched junction bases: 4. There are 14 residues in the CDR3. CDR1 MDHEN and CDR2 SYDVKM come from the germline V gene. The chain's CDR3 is CATLTGAGANVLTF. The CDR3 region has the DNA TGTGCCACCTTGACAGGGGCTGGGGCCAACGTCCTGACTTTC.

Only a few counts were recorded for this clone. The genes are TRBV12-1 and TRBJ1-1. TRBV12-1 constitutes a pseudogene. CDR3 length: 17 residues. DNA of the CDR3: TGTGCCAGCAGCTTTGCCCGCATACCCCCTAGCAATACTGAAGCTTTCTTT. Its protein product is CASSFARIPPSNTEAFF.

CDR3 coding DNA: TGTGCCAGCAGCCAAGAGGTAATGGGTAGACAGGGGGCTTCCTACGAGCAGTACTTC. Translation gives CASSQEVMGRQGASYEQYF. The rearrangement links TRBV3-1 (or the pseudogene TRBV3-2) to TRBJ2-7, with 10 bases matching TRBD1. The germline V gene encodes CDR1 LGHDT and CDR2 YNNKEL (reference sequence). V lost 0 bases, J lost 1 base, and 12 bases stayed unmatched. The CDR3 runs to 19 residues.

The rearrangement joins TRBV7-2 to TRBJ1-4, with 8 bases that match TRBD1. Germline V CDR1 and CDR2: SGHTA, FQGNSA. The CDR3 totals 15 residues. With V trimmed by 5 bases and J by 7 bases, 9 bases remained unmatched. The CDR3 spells CASSNRGELSEKLFF. DNA for the CDR3: TGTGCCAGCAGCAACAGGGGGGAGCTTTCTGAAAAACTGTTTTTT.

The chain employs TRBV16 and TRBJ1-1; TRBD1 matches 10 bases. Per germline, CDR1 KGHSY and CDR2 FQNENV. The V and J ends lost 0 bases and 5 bases, in that order; junction bases with no gene match: 6. This CDR3 is 16 amino acids long. The DNA of the CDR3 is TGTGCCAGCAGCCAATCGAGGACAGGGGGTCAGACTGAAGCTTTCTTT. Translated, it gives CASSQSRTGGQTEAFF.